This passage covers 23 T cell receptor beta chains from one sample sequenced in a study of blood T cell repertoires in COVID-19. The protocol was immunoSEQ multiplex PCR, while the TCRdb copy is restricted to in-frame clones and leaves out a portion. The top ten hold around 10% of the sample, which has approximately 69,000 clones, 86% seen once. Sequencing was done on a sample of peripheral blood. These receptors were obtained from a human donor in a cohort sampled during active COVID-19.

The rearrangement links TRBV6-5 to TRBJ1-2; no firm D call. There are 12 residues in the CDR3. V lost 5 bases and J lost 8, with 12 bases in between. Germline assignment: CDR1 MNHEY and CDR2 SVGAGI. The CDR3 DNA reads TGTGCCAGCAGTCCCGCGGCCCCGGGCTACACCTTC. This encodes CASSPAAPGYTF.

The chain has TRBV5-5 and TRBJ2-5; 9 bases align to TRBD1. The CDR3 covers 15 residues. V lost 4 bases, J lost 1 base, and 5 bases stayed unmatched. Germline CDR1 is SGHKS and CDR2 is YYEKEE (reference sequence). The CDR3 is CASSRGQGSQETQYF. In DNA form, the CDR3 reads TGTGCCAGCAGCCGCGGACAGGGGAGCCAAGAGACCCAGTACTTC. Using reference TRBV5-5 and TRBJ2-5 for the parts outside the CDR3, the full variable domain is DAGVTQSPTHLIKTRGQQVTLRCSPISGHKSVSWYQQVLGQGPQFIFQYYEKEERGRGNFPDRFSARQFPNYSSELNVNALLLGDSALYLCASSRGQGSQETQYFGPGTRLLVL.

This rearrangement joins TRBV24-1 to TRBJ1-5; 8 bases align to TRBD1. The germline gives CDR1 KGHDR, CDR2 SFDVKD. The V gene end was trimmed by 7 bases and the J gene end by 7 bases; junction bases not matched to a gene: 8. This CDR3 comprises 14 residues. CDR3 sequence reads: CATRTGVSSQPQHF. In DNA form, the CDR3 reads TGTGCCACCAGGACAGGGGTTAGTTCGCAGCCCCAGCATTTT.

CDR3 loop: CATKPQGRTEAFF. The CDR3 coding sequence is TGTGCCACAAAACCTCAGGGCCGCACTGAAGCTTTCTTT. This sequence joins TRBV6-5 and TRBJ1-1; D possibly corresponds to TRBD1 (5 bases). In germline, CDR1 is MNHEY, CDR2 SVGAGI. The CDR3 spans 13 residues. The V and J ends lost 10 bases and 4 bases respectively, with 16 bases between them.

This clone occurred once. This chain links TRBV19 with TRBJ2-7; D perhaps matches TRBD2 (5 bases). In germline, CDR1 is LNHDA, CDR2 SQIVND (reference sequence). The CDR3 loop spans 15 amino acids. The V end was cut by 1 base, the J end by 4 bases, with 14 bases between. The chain's CDR3 is CASSIGRTPPYEQYF. The CDR3 nucleotides are TGTGCCAGTAGTATAGGGAGGACTCCGCCGTACGAGCAGTACTTC. Supplemented by reference TRBV19 and TRBJ2-7, the full variable domain reads DGGITQSPKYLFRKEGQNVTLSCEQNLNHDAMYWYRQDPGQGLRLIYYSQIVNDFQKGDIAEGYSVSREKKESFPLTVTSAQKNPTAFYLCASSIGRTPPYEQYFGPGTRLTVT.

V and J are TRBV3-1 (or the pseudogene TRBV3-2) and TRBJ2-3; TRBD2 matches 9 bases. CDR3 length equals 15 residues. J gave up 1 base and V 7 bases, and 6 bases lay outside the gene matches. Looked up from germline, CDR1 is LGHDT and CDR2 is YNNKEL (reference sequence). The CDR3 sequence: CASIASGDGTDTQYF. In nucleotides, the CDR3 is TGTGCCAGCATCGCTAGCGGGGATGGCACAGATACGCAGTATTTT.

The chain has TRBV5-1 and TRBJ2-7; D may be TRBD1 (6 bases). V lost 1 base to trimming and J lost 0 bases, with 14 bases between them. Germline CDR1 reads SGHRS; CDR2 reads YFSETQ. The length of the CDR3 is 16 residues. The CDR3 reads CASSLWAGASSYEQYF. The CDR3 DNA reads as TGCGCCAGCAGCTTGTGGGCAGGGGCCAGCTCCTACGAGCAGTACTTC.

This chain links TRBV4-1 with TRBJ2-2, with 10 positions matching TRBD2. The CDR3 has 17 amino acids. Germline V gene data show CDR1 as MGHRA and CDR2 as YSYEKL. V gave up 0 bases and J gave up 7 bases; unmatched junction bases: 8. The CDR3 nucleotides are TGCGCCAGCAGCCAAGATGAAGCGGGGGGGCATAACGGGGAGCTGTTTTTT. Encoded protein: CASSQDEAGGHNGELFF.

This chain joins TRBV5-1 and TRBJ2-7; 7 nucleotides match TRBD2. The CDR3 covers 14 residues. Germline assignment: CDR1 SGHRS and CDR2 YFSETQ. V lost 3 bases and J lost 4; bases outside the gene matches: 7. The DNA for the CDR3 is TGCGCCAGCAGCTCCGGGACTATGGTTTACGAGCAGTACTTC. This translates into CASSSGTMVYEQYF.

The V gene is TRBV29-1, the J gene TRBJ1-2, with D possibly TRBD1 on 5 matching bases. Trimming cost V 4 bases and J 2 bases, with 8 bases left between them. The CDR3 sequence is 12 residues long. Germline CDR1 is SQVTM and CDR2 is ANQGSEA. CDR3 region: CSVGGGNYGYTF. The DNA of the CDR3 is TGCAGCGTTGGCGGGGGAAACTATGGCTACACCTTC.

This chain uses TRBV2 with TRBJ1-1, with TRBD1 identical over 10 bases. V lost 0 bases and J lost 6; bases outside the gene matches: 4. The germline gives CDR1 SNHLY, CDR2 FYNNEI. The CDR3 covers 15 residues. In nucleotides, the CDR3 is TGTGCCAGCAGTGAAGCAGGGACAGGGGCGGCTGAAGCTTTCTTT. Translation: CASSEAGTGAAEAFF. Together with reference TRBV2 and TRBJ1-1, the CDR3 gives the full variable domain: EPEVTQTPSHQVTQMGQEVILRCVPISNHLYFYWYRQILGQKVEFLVSFYNNEISEKSEIFDDQFSVERPDGSNFTLKIRSTKLEDSAMYFCASSEAGTGAAEAFFGQGTRLTVV.

The chain links TRBV5-1 to TRBJ1-2; 11 bases line up with TRBD1. V trimming: 4 bases; J trimming: 4 bases; junction bases outside the gene matches: 9. Looked up from germline, CDR1 is SGHRS and CDR2 is YFSETQ. This CDR3 has 16 residues. This CDR3 reads CASSRRDRGFSYGYTF. CDR3 nucleotide sequence: TGCGCCAGCAGCCGCCGGGACAGGGGGTTCAGCTATGGCTACACCTTC.

The chain employs TRBV6-5 and TRBJ2-7; D is ambiguous. The CDR3 has 13 residues. Germline assignment: CDR1 MNHEY and CDR2 SVGAGI. V was trimmed by 6 bases and J by 0 bases, leaving 9 bases between them. The CDR3 spells CASSAAASYEQYF. The CDR3 nucleotides read TGTGCCAGCAGCGCGGCAGCCTCCTACGAGCAGTACTTC.

This clone was detected once. The V call is TRBV2, the J call TRBJ2-5; TRBD2 aligns across 11 bases. The CDR3 runs 14 residues. Per germline, CDR1 SNHLY and CDR2 FYNNEI. V trimming: 5 bases; J trimming: 4 bases; junction bases outside the gene matches: 3. CDR3 sequence: CASSLGLAVETQYF. In DNA, the CDR3 is TGTGCCAGCAGTCTGGGACTAGCGGTAGAGACCCAGTACTTC.

J is TRBJ2-5 and V is TRBV6-6; D is ambiguous. Germline CDR1 is MNHNY and CDR2 is SVGAGI (reference sequence). Trimming shortened V by 5 bases and J by 3 bases, and 16 bases separated the two germline ends. This CDR3 is 15 amino acids long. The CDR3 is CASSGQLRREETQYF. The CDR3 nucleotides read TGTGCCAGCAGTGGCCAGCTCCGACGGGAAGAGACCCAGTACTTC.

The chain has TRBV10-1 and TRBJ2-5, with 11 bases aligning to TRBD2. Germline CDR1 is WNHNN and CDR2 is SYGVQD (reference sequence). This CDR3 comprises 16 residues. J was trimmed by 1 base and V by 0 bases; bases with no gene match: 1. The CDR3 reads CASSESTSGVQETQYF. Here the CDR3 DNA reads TGCGCCAGCAGTGAGTCGACTAGCGGGGTCCAAGAGACCCAGTACTTC.

The rearrangement uses TRBV29-1 and TRBJ2-5; no reliable D call. The CDR3 is 11 residues long. V lost 3 bases, J lost 2 bases, and 4 bases lay in between. CDR1 and CDR2 from the germline V gene are SQVTM and ANQGSEA. CDR3 protein: CSVDLQETQYF. CDR3 sequence (DNA): TGCAGCGTTGACCTGCAAGAGACCCAGTACTTC.

The V gene is TRBV3-1 (or the pseudogene TRBV3-2), the J gene TRBJ2-2; D is perhaps TRBD2 (5 bases). Germline CDR1 is LGHDT and CDR2 is YNNKEL (reference sequence). This CDR3 spans 15 amino acids. V was pared by 0 bases and J by 8 bases, with 13 bases between. The CDR3 nucleotides read TGTGCCAGCAGCCAAGATTCCGTGCGGGCTGGGGAGCTGTTTTTT. This codes for CASSQDSVRAGELFF.

The rearrangement uses TRBV5-1 and TRBJ2-3; 7 bases are shared with TRBD2. The J segment lost 2 bases and the V segment lost 7 bases, leaving 10 bases of the junction unmatched. The CDR3 length is 15 residues. Germline CDR1 reads SGHRS; CDR2 reads YFSETQ. This CDR3 is CASGPGGRATDTQYF. The CDR3 DNA reads as TGCGCCAGCGGCCCGGGGGGTAGGGCCACAGATACGCAGTATTTT.

There are a few counts of this clone. The chain combines TRBV5-1 with TRBJ2-7, with TRBD1 matching over 11 bases. This CDR3 comprises 18 residues. Looked up from germline, CDR1 is SGHRS and CDR2 is YFSETQ. V lost 3 bases and J lost 6; bases outside the gene matches: 17. CDR3 DNA sequence: TGCGCCAGCAGCTGGAAACCGGGACAGGGGGTGGGCCCGGGCGAGCAGTACTTC. Protein: CASSWKPGQGVGPGEQYF.

V usage is TRBV5-4 and J usage is TRBJ1-2; D is unresolved. The CDR3 sequence is 12 residues long. CDR1 and CDR2 (germline): SGHNT, YYREEE (reference sequence). Trimming removed 0 bases from V and 4 bases from J, with 4 bases in between. This chain's CDR3 is CASSLDSYGYTF. CDR3 nucleotides: TGTGCCAGCAGCTTGGACAGCTATGGCTACACCTTC.

This chain connects TRBV15 to TRBJ1-3, with D hard to call. V was pared by 2 bases and J by 0 bases, with 11 bases between. Germline V CDR1 and CDR2: LNHNV, YYDKDF (reference sequence). The CDR3 has 16 residues. CDR3 loop: CATSRPSGSSGNTIYF. The CDR3 DNA is TGTGCCACCAGCAGACCGAGTGGGAGCTCTGGAAACACCATATATTTT.

The chain links TRBV18 to TRBJ1-4; 7 bases line up with TRBD1. Trimming at V came to 4 bases and at J to 3 bases, leaving 2 bases not matched to a gene. Germline lookup yields CDR1 KGHSH and CDR2 LQKENI. The CDR3 loop spans 14 amino acids. CDR3 in DNA: TGTGCCAGCTCACGACAGGGAGCTAATGAAAAACTGTTTTTT. Amino acids: CASSRQGANEKLFF. The full variable domain, its missing parts supplied by reference TRBV18 and TRBJ1-4, is NAGVMQNPRHLVRRRGQEARLRCSPMKGHSHVYWYRQLPEEGLKFMVYLQKENIIDESGMPKERFSAEFPKEGPSILRIQQVVRGDSAAYFCASSRQGANEKLFFGSGTQLSVL.